These 31 T cell receptor beta chains were all obtained from the same sample, sequenced in a study of circulating and synovial CD4+ cells in juvenile arthritis. The table came from immunoSEQ multiplex PCR; TCRdb's copy has only in-frame clones and leaves some out. The table has tens of thousands of clones, 85% to 95% seen once. The sequencing input was CD4+ T cells from blood. These receptors all stem from a human donor with juvenile idiopathic arthritis.

V is TRBV2 and J is TRBJ2-3; D perhaps matches TRBD2 (5 bases). The CDR3 length is 14 residues. Trimming took 3 bases from V and 1 from J, leaving 8 bases between them. Germline-derived CDR1 and CDR2 are SNHLY and FYNNEI. CDR3 in DNA: TGTGCCAGCAGTGACCGGGGAGGCACAGATACGCAGTATTTT. This gives the protein CASSDRGGTDTQYF.

This chain uses TRBV7-2 with TRBJ2-3, with 10 bases identical to TRBD2. This CDR3 has 15 amino acids. Trimming took 5 bases from V and 3 from J; bases not matched to a gene: 5. Germline V gene lookup returns CDR1 SGHTA and CDR2 FQGNSA. This chain's CDR3 is CASSPTSGATDTQYF. CDR3 coding DNA: TGTGCCAGCAGCCCCACTAGCGGGGCAACAGATACGCAGTATTTT.

The table lists this clone with a count of one. The rearrangement joins TRBV7-3 to TRBJ2-1; 10 bases match TRBD2. In germline, CDR1 is SGHTA, CDR2 FQGTGA. After removal of 5 bases from V and 14 bases from J, the junction contained 12 bases not matched to a gene. CDR3 size: 14 residues. CDR3 coding DNA: TGTGCCAGCAGCCCTGCCAGCGGGGGGGCTGTGAAGTTCTTC. It codes for CASSPASGGAVKFF.

This chain links TRBV7-8 with TRBJ1-3; perhaps TRBD1 as D (6 bases). The CDR3 is 15 residues long. V dropped 1 base and J dropped 2 bases, with 9 bases sitting between them. The germline V gene has CDR1 SGHVS and CDR2 FQNEAQ. This CDR3 reads CASSLVSGAGNTIYF. The CDR3 bases are TGTGCCAGCAGCTTAGTTTCAGGGGCTGGAAACACCATATATTTT.

The chain carries TRBV7-3 and TRBJ2-3; 11 bases align to TRBD2. This CDR3 contains 18 residues. Trimming at V came to 5 bases and at J to 1 base, leaving 11 bases not matched to a gene. Germline CDR1 and CDR2: SGHTA and FQGTGA. In DNA form, the CDR3 reads TGTGCCAGCAGCATTAGCGGGGGGGCCAACTTTGGCACAGATACGCAGTATTTT. This translates into CASSISGGANFGTDTQYF.

A few counts support this clone. The chain recombines TRBV5-4 with TRBJ2-1, with a possible D match to TRBD1 (6 bases). V was trimmed by 0 bases and J by 2 bases, leaving 9 bases between them. The germline V gene encodes CDR1 SGHNT and CDR2 YYREEE (reference sequence). The CDR3 runs 15 residues. The chain's CDR3 is CASSLGGGPYNEQFF. The CDR3 DNA reads TGTGCCAGCAGCTTGGGAGGGGGTCCCTACAATGAGCAGTTCTTC.

This clone has only a few counts. V gene TRBV5-4 combines with J gene TRBJ1-3, with TRBD1 as a possible D gene (6 bases). Germline CDR1 reads SGHNT; CDR2 reads YYREEE (reference sequence). This CDR3 spans 13 amino acids. Between the trimmed V and J ends, which lost 4 bases and 7 bases, there was a span of 12 bases. CDR3 sequence reads: CASSRTAANTIYF. The CDR3 nucleotides read TGTGCCAGCAGCAGGACAGCCGCTAACACCATATATTTT.

This chain connects TRBV5-5 to TRBJ2-5; D possibly corresponds to TRBD1 (6 bases). The CDR3 sequence is 19 residues long. The V end was cut by 4 bases, the J end by 1 base, with 26 bases between. Germline V lookup: CDR1 SGHKS, CDR2 YYEKEE (reference sequence). The CDR3: CASSPGTGTLFPIQETQYF. CDR3 sequence (DNA): TGTGCCAGCAGCCCAGGGACCGGGACACTTTTCCCTATCCAAGAGACCCAGTACTTC.

The V call is TRBV7-9, the J call TRBJ1-4; D unresolved. Germline CDR1 SEHNR, CDR2 FQNEAQ (reference sequence). With 5 bases removed from V and 8 bases from J, the gap between germline ends came to 12 bases. The CDR3 contains 13 residues. The CDR3 sequence: CASSIELQEKLFF. CDR3 nucleotide sequence: TGTGCCAGCAGCATAGAGCTACAGGAAAAACTGTTTTTT.

The chain combines TRBV4-3 with TRBJ1-5; D might be TRBD1 (5 bases). Deletions cut 1 base from V and 4 bases from J, with 11 bases between. Germline lookup yields CDR1 LGHNA and CDR2 YSLEER. This CDR3 spans 15 amino acids. For the CDR3, the DNA is TGCGCCAGCAGCCAAGGGGCAGGGAAGAATCAGCCCCAGCATTTT. It codes for CASSQGAGKNQPQHF.

The chain employs TRBV7-2 and TRBJ1-2, with TRBD1 matching 9 bases. This CDR3 region has 19 residues. V shed 1 base, J shed 0 bases, and the junction held 12 bases outside the gene matches. Germline CDR1 is SGHTA and CDR2 is FQGNSA. The CDR3 nucleotides read TGTGCCAGCAGCTTAGAGAGGGGGACAGGGCCTTTAGCTAACTATGGCTACACCTTC. This gives the protein CASSLERGTGPLANYGYTF.

The chain joins TRBV5-6 to TRBJ1-1, with a tentative D call TRBD1 (5 bases). This CDR3 has 14 amino acids. The germline CDR1 and CDR2 sequences are SGHDT and YYEEEE. Trimming cost V 1 base and J 4 bases, with 11 bases left between them. The chain's CDR3 is CASSLLVGGTEAFF. DNA for the CDR3: TGTGCCAGCAGCTTGTTGGTCGGGGGCACTGAAGCTTTCTTT.

V gene TRBV30 combines with J gene TRBJ1-1; D call uncertain. This CDR3 has 16 amino acids. Germline loops: CDR1 GTSNPN, CDR2 SVGIG (reference sequence). The ends were cut back, 2 bases at V and 4 bases at J, with 20 bases in the middle. CDR3 amino acids: CAWSPALTSTGTEAFF. The CDR3 DNA follows: TGTGCCTGGAGTCCTGCTCTGACTTCCACGGGCACTGAAGCTTTCTTT.

The J gene is TRBJ2-3, the V gene TRBV5-4, with D possibly TRBD2 on 6 matching bases. The ends were cut back, 4 bases at V and 5 bases at J, with 20 bases in the middle. The CDR3 is 16 amino acids. The germline V gene has CDR1 SGHNT and CDR2 YYREEE (reference sequence). The CDR3 is CASSRRLGGSGDTQYF. The DNA of the CDR3 is TGTGCCAGCAGCCGGAGGTTGGGGGGATCAGGAGATACGCAGTATTTT.

The rearrangement uses TRBV11-2 and TRBJ2-1, with 9 bases matching TRBD2. V gave up 7 bases and J gave up 4 bases; unmatched junction bases: 5. Germline lookup yields CDR1 SGHAT and CDR2 FQNNGV. This CDR3 region has 14 residues. CDR3 in DNA: TGTGCCAGCAAATCTAGCGGGAATTACAATGAGCAGTTCTTC. Protein: CASKSSGNYNEQFF.

This chain links TRBV6-1 with TRBJ1-2, with 8 nucleotides matching TRBD1. Germline V gene sequence: CDR1 MNHNS, CDR2 SASEGT. There are 13 residues in the CDR3. V shed 6 bases and J 8 bases; nucleotides not matched to a gene: 8. The CDR3 bases are TGTGCCAGCAGGGAGGACAGGGTAAAAGGCTACACCTTC. This gives the protein CASREDRVKGYTF.

This clone was recorded only once. This rearrangement joins TRBV9 to TRBJ1-4; D gene ambiguous. The germline V gene encodes CDR1 SGDLS and CDR2 YYNGEE. Trimming removed 0 bases from V and 0 bases from J, with 9 bases in between. CDR3 length: 16 residues. The CDR3 region has the DNA TGTGCCAGCAGCGTAGGGTCAGGTGCAACTAATGAAAAACTGTTTTTT. Its protein product is CASSVGSGATNEKLFF. The full variable domain, in which reference TRBV9 and TRBJ1-4 provide the parts outside the CDR3, is DSGVTQTPKHLITATGQRVTLRCSPRSGDLSVYWYQQSLDQGLQFLIQYYNGEERAKGNILERFSAQQFPDLHSELNLSSLELGDSALYFCASSVGSGATNEKLFFGSGTQLSVL.

The gene calls are TRBV6-1 and TRBJ1-2; 10 bases map to TRBD1. Germline assignment: CDR1 MNHNS and CDR2 SASEGT. CDR3 size: 14 residues. With 4 bases clipped from V and 8 bases from J, the junction kept 7 bases outside the gene matches. CDR3 bases: TGTGCCAGCAGTGGCAGACAGGGGGCGCGCGGCTACACCTTC. It translates to CASSGRQGARGYTF.

This sequence joins TRBV5-4 and TRBJ2-3; 9 nucleotides match TRBD2. This CDR3 is 16 amino acids long. CDR1 is SGHNT, CDR2 YYREEE, per germline (reference sequence). V shed 3 bases and J 2 bases; nucleotides not matched to a gene: 7. The CDR3 sequence is CASSSRAGGHTDTQYF. Here the CDR3 DNA reads TGTGCCAGCAGCTCTCGAGCGGGGGGTCACACAGATACGCAGTATTTT.

DNA of the CDR3: TGTGCCAGCACCCCCTCTCGGGGGGCCTCCTACAATGAGCAGTTCTTC. As protein: CASTPSRGASYNEQFF. The V call is TRBV21-1, the J call TRBJ2-1; the D call TRBD2 from the table was never checked on the DNA. TRBV21-1 is shown as a pseudogene. The CDR3 sequence is 16 residues long.

This clone was seen only once. This rearrangement joins TRBV7-2 to TRBJ1-5; TRBD1 matches at 8 bases. With 1 base clipped from V and 4 bases from J, the junction kept 9 bases outside the gene matches. CDR1 is SGHTA and CDR2 is FQGNSA in the germline V gene. This CDR3 comprises 17 residues. The CDR3 region has the DNA TGTGCCAGCAGCTTAGTGCCATTGGACAGGGCGAATCAGCCCCAGCATTTT. Its protein is CASSLVPLDRANQPQHF.

The V gene is TRBV5-8, the J gene TRBJ2-3, with 13 bases lining up with TRBD2. Trimming took 2 bases from V and 4 from J; bases not matched to a gene: 4. CDR3 size: 16 residues. The germline V gene has CDR1 SGHTS and CDR2 YDEGEE. CDR3 nucleotide sequence: TGTGCCAGCAGCTTTACGACTAGCGGGGGGCCAGATACGCAGTATTTT. Translation gives CASSFTTSGGPDTQYF.

Turning to this clone: The sample contains more than one DNA sequence encoding this CDR3. The chain couples TRBV5-1 to TRBJ1-6; D is perhaps TRBD1 (5 bases). CDR3 length: 17 residues. Germline CDR1 is SGHRS and CDR2 is YFSETQ. The germline V and J ends were trimmed by 3 bases and 6 bases, with 19 bases remaining between them. CDR3 residues: CASSSHPTDSRNSPLHF. CDR3 sequence (DNA): TGCGCCAGCAGCTCCCACCCTACCGACAGTCGTAATTCACCCCTCCACTTT.

V gene TRBV5-4 combines with J gene TRBJ2-1; TRBD2 matches 8 bases. This CDR3 is 16 amino acids long. Germline CDR1 and CDR2: SGHNT and YYREEE (reference sequence). Unmatched junction bases numbered 8, after V lost 0 bases and J lost 6 bases. CDR3 DNA: TGTGCCAGCAGCTTGGCCGGGGGGGAAATTTTCAATGAGCAGTTCTTC. Protein product: CASSLAGGEIFNEQFF.

This sequence joins TRBV2 and TRBJ2-5, with a weak D call TRBD2 (7 bases). The end of the DNA fits TRBJ2-7 better, so the J call may be wrong. This CDR3 is built from 16 residues. Germline V lookup: CDR1 SNHLY, CDR2 FYNNEI. The CDR3 reads CASSGRSGARVYEQYF. The CDR3 nucleotides read TGTGCCAGCAGCGGGAGGTCGGGGGCCCGAGTATACGAGCAGTACTTC.

This chain joins TRBV7-2 and TRBJ1-2, with TRBD1 matching 10 bases. The CDR3 length is 15 residues. The V and J ends lost 1 base and 7 bases, in that order; junction bases with no gene match: 6. Germline lookup yields CDR1 SGHTA and CDR2 FQGNSA. CDR3 in DNA: TGTGCCAGCAGCTTAGGGGGACAGGGGCTGGCTGGCTACACCTTC. It translates to CASSLGGQGLAGYTF.

The J gene is TRBJ2-5, the V gene TRBV4-1; TRBD2 matches 13 bases. CDR3 size: 15 residues. Germline CDR1 and CDR2: MGHRA and YSYEKL. After removal of 6 bases from V and 2 bases from J, the junction contained 3 bases not matched to a gene. CDR3 nucleotides: TGCGCCAGCAGAAAGGGACTAGCGGGGCAAGAGACCCAGTACTTC. It translates to CASRKGLAGQETQYF.

The genes are TRBV12-5 and TRBJ1-1, with TRBD1 matching 10 bases. This CDR3 comprises 14 residues. The germline V gene has CDR1 LGHNT and CDR2 FRNRAP. The V and J ends lost 5 bases and 5 bases, in that order; junction bases with no gene match: 5. The CDR3 sequence is CASGPGTGETEAFF. In nucleotides, the CDR3 is TGTGCTAGTGGTCCCGGGACAGGGGAGACTGAAGCTTTCTTT. Supplemented by reference TRBV12-5 and TRBJ1-1, the full variable domain reads DARVTQTPRHKVTEMGQEVTMRCQPILGHNTVFWYRQTMMQGLELLAYFRNRAPLDDSGMPKDRFSAEMPDATLATLKIQPSEPRDSAVYFCASGPGTGETEAFFGQGTRLTVV.

The chain employs TRBV4-3 and TRBJ2-1; TRBD1 aligns across 10 bases. CDR1 and CDR2 (germline): LGHNA, YSLEER. The V gene end was trimmed by 2 bases and the J gene end by 2 bases; junction bases not matched to a gene: 3. There are 16 residues in the CDR3. This chain's CDR3 is CASSQTGTGAYNEQFF. Here the CDR3 DNA reads TGCGCCAGCAGCCAAACCGGGACAGGGGCCTACAATGAGCAGTTCTTC.

This chain links TRBV29-1 with TRBJ2-2; 12 positions match TRBD2. V was clipped by 1 base and J by 1 base; unmatched bases: 7. The CDR3 is 18 amino acids. CDR1 is SQVTM and CDR2 is ANQGSEA in the germline V gene. CDR3 nucleotides: TGCAGCGTTGAAGCGCTAGCGGGGGGGCCTAGGAACACCGGGGAGCTGTTTTTT. It codes for CSVEALAGGPRNTGELFF.

The V gene is TRBV9, the J gene TRBJ2-7; D is perhaps TRBD1 (6 bases). The CDR3 is 16 amino acids. The V end was cut by 0 bases, the J end by 0 bases, with 13 bases between. The germline V gene encodes CDR1 SGDLS and CDR2 YYNGEE. CDR3 bases: TGTGCCAGCAGCGTAGACACAGGGAAAAGCTCCTACGAGCAGTACTTC. As protein: CASSVDTGKSSYEQYF.